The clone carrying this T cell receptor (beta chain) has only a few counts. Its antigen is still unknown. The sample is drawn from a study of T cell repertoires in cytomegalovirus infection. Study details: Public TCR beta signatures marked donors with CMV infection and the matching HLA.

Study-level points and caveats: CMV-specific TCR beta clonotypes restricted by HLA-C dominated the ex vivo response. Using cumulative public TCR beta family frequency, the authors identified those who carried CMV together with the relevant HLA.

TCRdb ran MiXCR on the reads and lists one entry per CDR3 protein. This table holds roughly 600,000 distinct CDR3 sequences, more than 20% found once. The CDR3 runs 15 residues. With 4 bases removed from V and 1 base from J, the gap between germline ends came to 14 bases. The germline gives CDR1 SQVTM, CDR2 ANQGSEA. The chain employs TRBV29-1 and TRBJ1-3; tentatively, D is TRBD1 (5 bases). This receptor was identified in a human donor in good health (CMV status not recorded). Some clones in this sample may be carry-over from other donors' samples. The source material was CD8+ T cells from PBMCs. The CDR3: CSVAWSGSSGNTIYF. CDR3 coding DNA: TGCAGCGTTGCGTGGTCAGGGAGTTCTGGAAACACCATATATTTT.